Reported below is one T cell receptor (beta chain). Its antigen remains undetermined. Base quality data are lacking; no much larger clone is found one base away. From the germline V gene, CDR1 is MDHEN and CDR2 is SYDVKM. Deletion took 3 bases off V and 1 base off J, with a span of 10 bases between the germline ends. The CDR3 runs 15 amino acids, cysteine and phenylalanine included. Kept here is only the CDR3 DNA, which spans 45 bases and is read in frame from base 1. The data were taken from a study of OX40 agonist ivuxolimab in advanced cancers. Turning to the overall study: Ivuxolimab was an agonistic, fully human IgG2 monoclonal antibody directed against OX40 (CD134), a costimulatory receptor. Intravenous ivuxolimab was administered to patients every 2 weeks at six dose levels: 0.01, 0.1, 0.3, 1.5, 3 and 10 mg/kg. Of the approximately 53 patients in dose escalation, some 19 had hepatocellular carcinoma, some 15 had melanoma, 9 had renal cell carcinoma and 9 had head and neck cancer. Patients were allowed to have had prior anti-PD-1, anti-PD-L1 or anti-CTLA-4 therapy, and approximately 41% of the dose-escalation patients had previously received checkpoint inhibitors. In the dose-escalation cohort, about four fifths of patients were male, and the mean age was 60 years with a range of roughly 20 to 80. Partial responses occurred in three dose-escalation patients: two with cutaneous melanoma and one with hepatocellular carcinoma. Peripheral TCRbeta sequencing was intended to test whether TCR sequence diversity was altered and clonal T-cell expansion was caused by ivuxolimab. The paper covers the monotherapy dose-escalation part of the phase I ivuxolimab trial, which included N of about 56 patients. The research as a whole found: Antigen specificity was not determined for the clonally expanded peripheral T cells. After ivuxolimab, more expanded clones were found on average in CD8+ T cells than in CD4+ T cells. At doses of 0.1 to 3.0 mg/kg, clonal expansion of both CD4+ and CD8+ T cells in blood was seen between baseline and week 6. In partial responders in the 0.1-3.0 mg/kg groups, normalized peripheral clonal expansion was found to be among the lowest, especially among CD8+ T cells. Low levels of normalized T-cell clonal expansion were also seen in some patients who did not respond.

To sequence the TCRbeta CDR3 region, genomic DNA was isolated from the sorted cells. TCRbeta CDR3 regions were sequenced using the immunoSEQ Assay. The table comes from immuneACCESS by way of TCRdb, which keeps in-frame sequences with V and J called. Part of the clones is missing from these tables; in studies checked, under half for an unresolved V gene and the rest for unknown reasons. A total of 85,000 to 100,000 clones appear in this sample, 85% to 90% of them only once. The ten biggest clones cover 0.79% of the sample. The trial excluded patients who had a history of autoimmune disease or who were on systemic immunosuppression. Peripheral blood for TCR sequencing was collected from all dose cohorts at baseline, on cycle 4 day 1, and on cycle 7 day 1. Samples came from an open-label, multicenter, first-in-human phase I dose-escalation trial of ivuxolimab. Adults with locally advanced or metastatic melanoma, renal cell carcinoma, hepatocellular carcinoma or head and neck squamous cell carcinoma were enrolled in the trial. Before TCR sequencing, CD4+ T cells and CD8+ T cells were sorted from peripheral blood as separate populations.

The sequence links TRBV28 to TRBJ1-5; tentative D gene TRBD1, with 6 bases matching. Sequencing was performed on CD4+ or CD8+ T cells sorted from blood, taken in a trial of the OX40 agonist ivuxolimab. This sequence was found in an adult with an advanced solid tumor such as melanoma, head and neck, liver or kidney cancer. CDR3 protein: CASSLQGSSNQPQHF. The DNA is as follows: TGTGCCAGCAGTTTGCAGGGGTCGAGCAATCAGCCCCAGCATTTT.